Below are 9 T cell receptor beta chains sequenced from a single sample in a study of T cell changes during pregnancy in multiple sclerosis. Profiling relied on immunoSEQ multiplex PCR, and the TCRdb table lists in-frame clones only, not all of them. The sample has about 50,000 clones, almost 90% seen once; the top ten hold approximately 4.9%. Specimen: peripheral blood, collected after pregnancy. These receptors were taken from a female donor in good health, enrolled as a control in a pregnancy study.

The rearrangement links TRBV4-1 to TRBJ1-4; the D gene is possibly TRBD1 (5 bases). The V and J ends lost 4 bases and 0 bases respectively, with 12 bases between them. The CDR3 is made up of 16 amino acids. Germline V gene lookup returns CDR1 MGHRA and CDR2 YSYEKL. Here the CDR3 DNA reads TGCGCCAGCAGCCTTCTACAGGTCACAACTAATGAAAAACTGTTTTTT. It yields the protein CASSLLQVTTNEKLFF.

V usage is TRBV6-4 and J usage is TRBJ1-4; D gene uncertain. Germline V gene sequence: CDR1 MRHNA, CDR2 SNTAGT. Trimming removed 0 bases from V and 2 bases from J, with 7 bases in between. The CDR3 totals 15 residues. The CDR3 bases are TGTGCCAGCAGTGACTCGTCCGGGACTAATGAAAAACTGTTTTTT. It translates to CASSDSSGTNEKLFF.

The gene calls are TRBV28 and TRBJ1-1; maybe TRBD1 (5 bases). Germline V gene sequence: CDR1 MDHEN, CDR2 SYDVKM. This CDR3 spans 15 amino acids. Trimming shortened V by 5 bases and J by 2 bases, and 15 bases separated the two germline ends. The CDR3 region has the DNA TGTGCCAGCAGTCCCACCACGGGGGTTAACACTGAAGCTTTCTTT. It is translated as CASSPTTGVNTEAFF. Supplemented by reference TRBV28 and TRBJ1-1, the full variable domain reads DVKVTQSSRYLVKRTGEKVFLECVQDMDHENMFWYRQDPGLGLRLIYFSYDVKMKEKGDIPEGYSVSREKKERFSLILESASTNQTSMYLCASSPTTGVNTEAFFGQGTRLTVV.

The genes are TRBV21-1 and TRBJ1-5. TRBV21-1 constitutes a pseudogene. CDR3 length equals 16 residues. The DNA for the CDR3 is TGTGCCAGCATCCTAGAATCGGTTGGTGGCAATCAGCCCCAGCATTTT. Translating gives CASILESVGGNQPQHF.

The chain links TRBV4-3 to TRBJ2-7; D is perhaps TRBD1 (5 bases). The V gene lost 0 bases and the J gene lost 1 base, with 10 bases spanning the gap. CDR1 and CDR2 from the germline V gene are LGHNA and YSLEER. The CDR3 covers 15 residues. CDR3 in amino acids: CASSQDPQESYEQYF. The CDR3, as DNA: TGCGCCAGCAGCCAAGATCCACAGGAGTCCTACGAGCAGTACTTC.

J is TRBJ1-6 and V is TRBV6-1; no firm D call. Germline assignment: CDR1 MNHNS and CDR2 SASEGT. The V end was cut by 4 bases, the J end by 7 bases, with 14 bases between. CDR3 length: 15 amino acids. CDR3 sequence: CASSALAAANSPLHF. The DNA for the CDR3 is TGTGCCAGCAGTGCCCTCGCGGCAGCAAATTCACCCCTCCACTTT.

The chain is built from TRBV5-1 and TRBJ2-3; D unresolved. Germline CDR1 and CDR2: SGHRS and YFSETQ. The CDR3 is 13 amino acids. V shed 2 bases and J shed 1 base, with 5 bases lying between them. CDR3 in DNA: TGCGCCAGCAGCTTTACAGGCACAGATACGCAGTATTTT. Translated: CASSFTGTDTQYF. Together with reference TRBV5-1 and TRBJ2-3, the CDR3 gives the full variable domain: KAGVTQTPRYLIKTRGQQVTLSCSPISGHRSVSWYQQTPGQGLQFLFEYFSETQRNKGNFPGRFSGRQFSNSRSEMNVSTLELGDSALYLCASSFTGTDTQYFGPGTRLTVL.

V is TRBV5-4 and J is TRBJ2-5; 10 positions agree with TRBD1. CDR3 length: 17 residues. Germline values: CDR1 SGHNT, CDR2 YYREEE (reference sequence). V was pared by 3 bases and J by 5 bases, with 13 bases of the junction left unmatched. The CDR3 spells CASSSSRDRGSGETQYF. In DNA form, the CDR3 reads TGTGCCAGCAGCTCGTCCCGGGACAGGGGCTCTGGGGAGACCCAGTACTTC.

This clone was seen only a few times. V gene TRBV6-6 combines with J gene TRBJ1-1; D is possibly TRBD1 (5 bases). This CDR3 is 16 amino acids long. Trimming left V 0 bases short and J 3 bases short, with 14 bases between. CDR1 MNHNY and CDR2 SVGAGI come from the germline V gene (reference sequence). CDR3 loop: CASSYSSAGRYTEAFF. CDR3 nucleotides: TGTGCCAGCAGTTACTCATCGGCAGGGAGGTACACTGAAGCTTTCTTT.